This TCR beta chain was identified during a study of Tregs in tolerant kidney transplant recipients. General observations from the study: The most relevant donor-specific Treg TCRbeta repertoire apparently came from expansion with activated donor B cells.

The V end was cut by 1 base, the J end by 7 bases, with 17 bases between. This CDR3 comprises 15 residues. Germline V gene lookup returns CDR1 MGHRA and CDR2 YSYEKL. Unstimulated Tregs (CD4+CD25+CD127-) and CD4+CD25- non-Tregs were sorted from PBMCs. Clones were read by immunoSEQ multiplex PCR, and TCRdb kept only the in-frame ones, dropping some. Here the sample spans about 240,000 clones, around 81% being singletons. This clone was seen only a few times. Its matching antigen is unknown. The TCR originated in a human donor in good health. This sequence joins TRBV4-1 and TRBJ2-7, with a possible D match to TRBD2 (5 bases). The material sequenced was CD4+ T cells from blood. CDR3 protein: CASSQGMTGIGEQYF. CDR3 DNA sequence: TGCGCCAGCAGCCAAGGAATGACCGGGATCGGGGAGCAGTACTTC.